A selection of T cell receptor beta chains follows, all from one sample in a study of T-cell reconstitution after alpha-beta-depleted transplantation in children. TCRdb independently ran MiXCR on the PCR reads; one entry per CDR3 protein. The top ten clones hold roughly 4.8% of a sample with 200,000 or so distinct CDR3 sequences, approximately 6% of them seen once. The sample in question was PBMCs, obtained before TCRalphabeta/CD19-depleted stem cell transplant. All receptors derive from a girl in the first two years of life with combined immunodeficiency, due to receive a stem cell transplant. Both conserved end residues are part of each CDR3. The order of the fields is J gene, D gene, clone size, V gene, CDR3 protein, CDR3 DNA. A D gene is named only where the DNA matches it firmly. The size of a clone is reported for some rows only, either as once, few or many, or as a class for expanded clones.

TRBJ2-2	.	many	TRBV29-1	CSVGVGDTGELFF	TGCAGCGTTGGTGTTGGGGACACCGGGGAGCTGTTTTTT
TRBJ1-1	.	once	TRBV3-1	CASSQGAGGGTNTEAFF	TGTGCCAGCAGCCAAGGCGCTGGGGGGGGCACGAACACTGAAGCTTTCTTT
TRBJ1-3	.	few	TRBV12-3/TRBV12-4	CASKGGPGRHTIYF	TGTGCCAGCAAGGGGGGTCCAGGGCGACACACCATATATTTT
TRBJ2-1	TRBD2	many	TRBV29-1	CSVERETSGTEEQFF	TGCAGCGTTGAACGGGAGACTAGCGGGACCGAGGAGCAGTTCTTC
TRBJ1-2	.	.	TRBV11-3	CASSPLDSSGGYTF	TGTGCCAGCAGCCCTCTGGACAGCTCGGGTGGCTACACCTTC
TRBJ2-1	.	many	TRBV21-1	CASPLRERGAYNEQFF	TGTGCCAGCCCCCTAAGGGAAAGGGGCGCCTACAATGAGCAGTTCTTC
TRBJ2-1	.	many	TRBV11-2	CASSLERVYNEQFF	TGTGCCAGCAGCTTAGAACGGGTTTACAATGAGCAGTTCTTC
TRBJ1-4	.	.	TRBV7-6	CASTPGTEELFF	TGTGCCAGCACCCCTGGAACGGAGGAACTGTTTTTT
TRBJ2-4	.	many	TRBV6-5	CASKPAGGAKNIQYF	TGTGCCAGCAAACCAGCGGGCGGAGCCAAAAACATTCAGTACTTC
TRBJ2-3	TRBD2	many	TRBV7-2	CASSLLAGGQYTQYF	TGTGCCAGCAGCTTACTAGCGGGGGGGCAATATACGCAGTATTTT
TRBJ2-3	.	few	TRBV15	CATSKDIQPTDTQYF	TGTGCCACCAGCAAGGACATTCAACCCACAGATACGCAGTATTTT
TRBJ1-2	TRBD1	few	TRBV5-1	CASSFGRGSGYTF	TGCGCCAGCAGCTTCGGCAGGGGGAGCGGCTACACCTTC
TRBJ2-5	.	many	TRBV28	CASSLVEEGARETQYF	TGTGCCAGCAGTTTAGTAGAGGAGGGGGCACGTGAGACCCAGTACTTC
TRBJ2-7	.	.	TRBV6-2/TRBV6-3	CASSYLGGPPYEQYF	TGTGCCAGCAGTTATCTTGGGGGACCTCCCTACGAGCAGTACTTC
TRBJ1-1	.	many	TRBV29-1	CSVEWSAKAPEAFF	TGCAGCGTTGAATGGTCCGCTAAAGCGCCCGAAGCTTTCTTT
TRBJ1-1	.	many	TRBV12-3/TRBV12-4	CASSLGGLTEAFF	TGTGCCAGCAGTTTAGGTGGGCTCACTGAAGCTTTCTTT
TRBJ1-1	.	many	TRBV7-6	CASSLDNGMLKGTEAFF	TGTGCCAGCAGCTTAGATAACGGGATGTTGAAAGGCACTGAAGCTTTCTTT
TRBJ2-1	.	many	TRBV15	CATSRDPGGPSNEQFF	TGTGCCACCAGCAGAGACCCCGGAGGGCCCTCGAATGAGCAGTTCTTC
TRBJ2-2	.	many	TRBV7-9	CASSKGSPNTGELFF	TGTGCCAGCAGCAAAGGGAGTCCCAATACCGGGGAGCTGTTTTTT
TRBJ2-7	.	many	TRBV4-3	CASSREPGPRTYEQYF	TGCGCCAGCAGCCGGGAACCAGGTCCTCGTACCTACGAGCAGTACTTC
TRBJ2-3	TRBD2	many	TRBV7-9	CASRSWSGSSVDTQYF	TGTGCCAGCAGAAGTTGGAGCGGGAGTTCGGTAGATACGCAGTATTTT
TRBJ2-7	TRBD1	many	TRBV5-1	CASSSGQGLDEQYF	TGCGCCAGCAGCTCGGGACAGGGGTTGGACGAGCAGTACTTC
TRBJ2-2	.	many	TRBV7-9	CASSPSTGSGSNTGELFF	TGTGCCAGCAGCCCTTCAACTGGATCCGGGAGTAACACCGGGGAGCTGTTTTTT